This T cell receptor (beta chain) was sequenced in a study of blood T cell repertoires in COVID-19 (dated by TCRdb to about 2020). Looking at the study overall: Samples from collaborators originated in the United States, Italy and Spain and spanned both the acute and convalescent phases of COVID-19. Nearly every sample came with metadata listing a de-identified subject ID, COVID-19 status, age in years and sex. Deeply sampled blood TCRbeta repertoires from subjects exposed to, actively infected with, or recovered from COVID-19 were included in the dataset. The prospective study material was composed of cDNA or gDNA derived from T cells, B-cell-depleted T cells, or PBMCs. Samples were obtained from the ongoing ImmuneRACE study (first 160 participants) and from about 1,300 subjects provided by 6 global collaborators. The repertoires were made available in a free public database intended to serve as a resource for research on the immune response to SARS-CoV-2. Where available, HLA class I and class II types were taken from metadata supplied by the sample provider and were not determined by assay-based typing.

The study at large found these results: The quantity of clinical and demographic metadata differed by source and by participant and was supplied without curation.

The immunoSEQ Assay, a bias-controlled multiplex PCR, was used to amplify TCRbeta CDR3 regions from genomic DNA. On the study's bioinformatics: The number of nucleated cells in each sample was estimated by amplification of reference gene primers within the assay. Sequence reads were collapsed and filtered to measure the absolute abundance of every unique TCRbeta CDR3 rearrangement. For each sample, productive Simpson clonality was calculated by taking the square root of Simpson's diversity index across productive rearrangements. Entries here come from immuneACCESS through TCRdb and include only in-frame sequences with V and J called. Some clones fail to appear in such tables; in the studies checked, an unresolved V gene covers under half of the shortfall, and the cause of the remainder is unknown. V and J calls and clone size are those listed in that table; D and trimming were worked out from the DNA. This sample gives 140,000 to 150,000 clones in total; about 86% of them show up just once. The top ten clones comprise 8.6% of the sample.

The collaborating institutions used their own protocols to collect whole blood in K2EDTA tubes. For TCRbeta analysis, collaborators shipped samples as frozen whole blood, isolated PBMCs, or DNA extracted from either of those sample types. As for this clone: The target of this receptor is not known. There are no base qualities to consult, and no much larger clone falls within one base.

Here V drops 3 bases and J drops 2 bases, and the junction holds 1 base not matched to any gene. The germline V gene yields SGHTA for CDR1 and FQGNSA for CDR2. The CDR3 runs 14 residues from the cysteine to the phenylalanine. Only the CDR3 part of the read is kept: 42 bases, read in frame from the first base. The chain couples TRBV7-2 to TRBJ1-2, and TRBD1 matches 9 of the central bases. This clonotype was sampled from a woman between 45 and 65 years old with active or convalescent COVID-19. Sequenced: peripheral blood. Here is the DNA: TGTGCCAGCAGCTTGACAGGGGGAAACTATGGCTACACCTTC. It translates as CASSLTGGNYGYTF.